These 17 T cell receptor beta chains were sequenced from one sample in a study of T cells after yellow fever vaccination. MiXCR, applied by TCRdb to the 5' RACE reads, yields one record per CDR3 protein. The table lists 450,000 to 650,000 distinct CDR3 sequences, around a fifth of them singletons. Specimen: PBMCs, collected around 3 weeks after the first yellow fever vaccination. The receptors derive from a man aged 18 to 29 who received the YFV17D yellow fever vaccine.

The chain combines TRBV11-2 with TRBJ2-5; the match to TRBD2 covers 13 bases. This CDR3 spans 16 amino acids. With V trimmed by 5 bases and J by 5 bases, 8 bases remained unmatched. CDR1 and CDR2 from the germline V gene are SGHAT and FQNNGV. The CDR3 nucleotides read TGTGCCAGCAGCACCTGGACTAGCGGGGGCGGGGAGACCCAGTACTTC. Protein product: CASSTWTSGGGETQYF.

The gene calls are TRBV7-6 and TRBJ1-2; no reliable D call. V gave up 5 bases and J gave up 7 bases, with 14 bases separating them. The CDR3 extends over 13 amino acids. Germline lookup yields CDR1 SGHVS and CDR2 FNYEAQ. The CDR3 here is CASSRQTQGGYTF. CDR3 DNA: TGTGCCAGCAGCCGCCAGACTCAAGGTGGCTACACCTTC.

This clonotype has more than one count but fewer than ten. The J gene is TRBJ2-1, the V gene TRBV12-3 or TRBV12-4; 11 nucleotides line up with TRBD2. The CDR3 totals 15 residues. Germline trimming cut 7 bases from V and 8 bases from J; bases unmatched to any gene: 10. The CDR3 protein is CASILVTSGVYEQFF. Here the CDR3 DNA reads TGTGCCAGCATCCTTGTGACTAGCGGGGTCTATGAGCAGTTCTTC.

The chain carries TRBV4-3 and TRBJ2-3; 11 bases align to TRBD2. This CDR3 is 18 amino acids long. With V trimmed by 0 bases and J by 2 bases, 7 bases remained unmatched. Germline V gene data show CDR1 as LGHNA and CDR2 as YSLEER. Written as DNA, the CDR3 is TGCGCCAGCAGCCAAGATCTAACTAGCGGGGGATACACAGATACGCAGTATTTT. It encodes CASSQDLTSGGYTDTQYF.

CDR3 residues: CASSLPGQTTFNYGYTF. As DNA, the CDR3 is TGTGCCAGCAGCTTACCGGGACAGACAACCTTTAACTATGGCTACACCTTC. This chain links TRBV7-8 with TRBJ1-2; 7 bases are shared with TRBD1. The J segment lost 1 base and the V segment lost 2 bases, leaving 10 bases of the junction unmatched. The germline gives CDR1 SGHVS, CDR2 FQNEAQ. CDR3 length equals 17 residues. The full variable domain, in which reference TRBV7-8 and TRBJ1-2 provide the parts outside the CDR3, is GAGVSQSPRYKVAKRGQDVALRCDPISGHVSLFWYQQALGQGPEFLTYFQNEAQLDKSGLPSDRFFAERPEGSVSTLKIQRTQQEDSAVYLCASSLPGQTTFNYGYTFGSGTRLTVV.

The rearrangement links TRBV7-9 to TRBJ2-7; TRBD1 agrees at 7 bases. Trimming cost V 4 bases and J 2 bases; bases outside gene matches: 5. From germline, CDR1 is SEHNR and CDR2 FQNEAQ (reference sequence). The CDR3 has 14 amino acids. The DNA of the CDR3 is TGTGCCAGCAGCTGGACAGGTTTGACCTACGAGCAGTACTTC. It specifies CASSWTGLTYEQYF.

This clonotype occurred a few times. This chain connects TRBV7-9 to TRBJ2-3; no definite D call. The germline V gene has CDR1 SEHNR and CDR2 FQNEAQ (reference sequence). This CDR3 region has 15 residues. Trimming took off 4 bases at V and 2 bases at J, with 13 bases between the two ends. This CDR3 reads CASSYPGSYTDTQYF. In DNA, the CDR3 is TGTGCCAGCAGCTATCCAGGATCATACACAGATACGCAGTATTTT.

This clonotype occurred a few times. The chain has TRBV20-1 and TRBJ2-7; 9 nucleotides agree with TRBD2. The germline V gene has CDR1 DFQATT and CDR2 SNEGSKA (reference sequence). V dropped 3 bases and J dropped 5; count of bases not matched to a gene: 2. CDR3 size: 12 residues. The CDR3 spells CSARRGGDEQYF. In DNA form, the CDR3 reads TGCAGTGCTAGGCGGGGGGGCGACGAGCAGTACTTC.

This clonotype was counted a few times. V usage is TRBV15 and J usage is TRBJ2-3, with D possibly matching TRBD2 (7 bases). Per the germline V gene, CDR1 is LNHNV and CDR2 is YYDKDF (reference sequence). The CDR3 is 16 residues long. V lost 8 bases, J lost 6 bases, and 24 bases lay in between. CDR3 sequence (DNA): TGTGCCACCGGGGGGGCGGAGGGGGAGGAAGGGGATACGCAGTATTTT. Amino acid sequence: CATGGAEGEEGDTQYF.

V gene TRBV7-9 combines with J gene TRBJ2-7; perhaps D is TRBD1 or TRBD2 (5 bases each). Germline CDR1 is SEHNR and CDR2 is FQNEAQ (reference sequence). The CDR3 runs to 14 residues. V was trimmed by 5 bases and J by 0 bases, leaving 11 bases between them. The CDR3 nucleotides read TGTGCCAGCAGCGGGGACGGGGACTCCTACGAGCAGTACTTC. This sequence encodes CASSGDGDSYEQYF.

This clonotype showed up just a few times. The rearrangement joins TRBV12-3 or TRBV12-4 to TRBJ1-4, with D unresolved. The CDR3 spans 15 residues. V was shortened by 5 bases and J by 7 bases, with 17 bases between the two germline ends. DNA for the CDR3: TGTGCCAGCAGTGCCACCGGGCCGCGGGGTGAAAAACTGTTTTTT. Protein product: CASSATGPRGEKLFF.

CDR3 bases: TGCAGTGCTAGAGCCCGCTACGAGCAGTACTTC. This encodes CSARARYEQYF. The chain employs TRBV20-1 and TRBJ2-7, with D unresolved. Germline lookup yields CDR1 DFQATT and CDR2 SNEGSKA (reference sequence). V was trimmed by 1 base and J by 3 bases, leaving 4 bases between them. CDR3 length: 11 amino acids.

In this sample, this clonotype turned up many times. The chain is built from TRBV7-3 and TRBJ2-3; 12 nucleotides line up with TRBD2. With V trimmed by 5 bases and J by 4 bases, 7 bases remained unmatched. In germline, CDR1 is SGHTA, CDR2 FQGTGA. The length of the CDR3 is 16 residues. CDR3 region: CASSPRLAGGPDTQYF. The CDR3 nucleotides are TGTGCCAGCAGCCCCCGTCTAGCGGGGGGGCCAGATACGCAGTATTTT.

The chain has TRBV4-3 and TRBJ2-1; 8 bases agree with TRBD2. V shed 4 bases and J 7 bases; nucleotides not matched to a gene: 9. The CDR3 runs to 15 residues. CDR1 and CDR2 from the germline V gene are LGHNA and YSLEER. CDR3 DNA sequence: TGCGCCAGCAGCCTGAGACACGGGGGGGCAAATGAGCAGTTCTTC. It is translated as CASSLRHGGANEQFF.

A few counts support this clonotype. The chain is built from TRBV6-5 and TRBJ2-7; D assignment may be TRBD1 or TRBD2 (5 bases each). The germline CDR1 and CDR2 sequences are MNHEY and SVGAGI. The length of the CDR3 is 17 residues. Trimming left V 0 bases short and J 0 bases short, with 15 bases between. For the CDR3, the DNA is TGTGCCAGCAGTTACTCGGGGGTGGACCCGAGCTCCTACGAGCAGTACTTC. As protein: CASSYSGVDPSSYEQYF.

CDR3 protein: CASSGSVFRNEKLFF. DNA for the CDR3: TGCGCCAGCAGCGGCTCAGTTTTTAGGAATGAAAAACTGTTTTTT. V gene TRBV5-1 combines with J gene TRBJ1-4; D remains unclear. Trimming left V 4 bases short and J 5 bases short, with 15 bases between. The CDR3 is 15 amino acids. Germline V gives CDR1 SGHRS, CDR2 YFSETQ.

This chain connects TRBV29-1 to TRBJ2-1; no reliable D call. CDR1 is SQVTM and CDR2 is ANQGSEA in the germline V gene. CDR3 length: 11 residues. V lost 3 bases and J lost 5, with 5 bases in between. The CDR3 protein is CSVEVNNEQFF. CDR3 DNA sequence: TGCAGCGTTGAGGTGAACAATGAGCAGTTCTTC.